This TCR beta chain originates from a study of cytomegalovirus exposure and HLA in healthy donors. Primers included in the PCR were 60 Vbeta and 13 Jbeta primers. Sequenced by immunoSEQ multiplex PCR; TCRdb stores in-frame clones only, minus some. The sample has 130,000 or so clones, around 80% seen once. Whole-study findings and limits: In a later analysis, the majority of CMV-associated beta chains seemingly showed HLA restriction. Cytomegalovirus-associated status was assigned to 150 or so TCR beta chains.

The CDR3 loop spans 17 amino acids. Germline assignment: CDR1 MNHNS and CDR2 SASEGT. Trimming removed 0 bases at V and 0 bases at J, with 12 bases between. With regard to this clone: Its antigen is not known.

The source material was PBMCs. This chain connects TRBV6-1 to TRBJ1-5; D unclear. The sequence was collected from a man in his forties or fifties in good health and CMV-seronegative. This CDR3 is CASSEAGGLYSNQPQHF. In DNA, the CDR3 is TGTGCCAGCAGTGAAGCGGGAGGGTTATATAGCAATCAGCCCCAGCATTTT.